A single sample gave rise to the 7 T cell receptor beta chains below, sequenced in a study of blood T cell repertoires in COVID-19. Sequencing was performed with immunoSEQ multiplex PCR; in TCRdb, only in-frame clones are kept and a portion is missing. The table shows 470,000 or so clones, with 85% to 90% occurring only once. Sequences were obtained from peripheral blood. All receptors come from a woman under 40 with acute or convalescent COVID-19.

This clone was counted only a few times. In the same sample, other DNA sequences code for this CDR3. This CDR3 is CASSLGQNTEAFF. In nucleotides, the CDR3 is TGTGCCAGCAGTCTGGGACAGAACACTGAAGCTTTCTTT. V is TRBV27 and J is TRBJ1-1; D is possibly TRBD1 (6 bases). Germline values: CDR1 MNHEY, CDR2 SMNVEV (reference sequence). The V end lost 5 bases, the J end lost 1 base, and 8 bases lay between the germline ends. This CDR3 is 13 amino acids long.

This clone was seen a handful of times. The CDR3 loop is CASSLHPGELFF. CDR3 nucleotide sequence: TGTGCCAGCAGTTTACATCCCGGGGAGCTGTTTTTT. This sequence joins TRBV12-3 or TRBV12-4 and TRBJ2-2; no definite D call. V was clipped by 2 bases and J by 6 bases, with 4 bases between them. The CDR3 covers 12 residues.

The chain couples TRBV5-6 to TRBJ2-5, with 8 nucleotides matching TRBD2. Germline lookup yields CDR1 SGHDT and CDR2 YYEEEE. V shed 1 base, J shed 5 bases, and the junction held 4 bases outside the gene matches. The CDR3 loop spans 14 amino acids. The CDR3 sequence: CASSLRASGETQYF. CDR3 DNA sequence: TGTGCCAGCAGCTTGAGGGCTAGCGGGGAGACCCAGTACTTC.

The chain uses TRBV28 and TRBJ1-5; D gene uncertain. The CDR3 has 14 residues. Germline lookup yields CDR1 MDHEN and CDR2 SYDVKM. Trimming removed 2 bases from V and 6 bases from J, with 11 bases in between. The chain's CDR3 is CASSLPGVSQPQHF. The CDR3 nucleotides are TGTGCCAGCAGTTTACCCGGGGTAAGTCAGCCCCAGCATTTT.

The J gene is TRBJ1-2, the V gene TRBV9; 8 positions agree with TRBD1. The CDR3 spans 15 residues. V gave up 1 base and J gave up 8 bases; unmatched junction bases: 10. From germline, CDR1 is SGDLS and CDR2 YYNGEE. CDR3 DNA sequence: TGTGCCAGCAGCGTACGCCGGACAGGGAATAGAGGCTACACCTTC. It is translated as CASSVRRTGNRGYTF. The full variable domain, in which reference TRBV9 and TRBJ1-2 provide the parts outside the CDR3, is DSGVTQTPKHLITATGQRVTLRCSPRSGDLSVYWYQQSLDQGLQFLIQYYNGEERAKGNILERFSAQQFPDLHSELNLSSLELGDSALYFCASSVRRTGNRGYTFGSGTRLTVV.

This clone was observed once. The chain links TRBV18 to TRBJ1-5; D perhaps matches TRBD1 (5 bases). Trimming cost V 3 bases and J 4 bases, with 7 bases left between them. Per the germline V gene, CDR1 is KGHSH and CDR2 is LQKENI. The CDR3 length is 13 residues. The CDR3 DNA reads TGTGCCAGCTCACCCAGGGTAAATCAGCCCCAGCATTTT. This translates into CASSPRVNQPQHF. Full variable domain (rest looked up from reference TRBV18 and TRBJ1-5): NAGVMQNPRHLVRRRGQEARLRCSPMKGHSHVYWYRQLPEEGLKFMVYLQKENIIDESGMPKERFSAEFPKEGPSILRIQQVVRGDSAAYFCASSPRVNQPQHFGDGTRLSIL.

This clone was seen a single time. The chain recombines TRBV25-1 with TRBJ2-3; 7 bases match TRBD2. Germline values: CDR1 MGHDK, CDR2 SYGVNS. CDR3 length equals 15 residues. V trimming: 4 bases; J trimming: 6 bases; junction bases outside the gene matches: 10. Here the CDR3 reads CASSVSTSPGDTQYF. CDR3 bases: TGTGCCAGCAGTGTGTCGACTAGCCCTGGGGATACGCAGTATTTT.